The present TCR beta chain was sequenced within a study of human T cells and chemical hapten exposure (dated by TCRdb to the early 2020s). As for the study more broadly: For sensitization, 2% DPC in acetone was applied to a roughly 2 cm by roughly 2 cm area of upper inner arm skin. Roughly 30 alopecia patients gave blood for TCR sequencing at one to four time points (pre-sensitization, 2, 6 and 24 weeks). The patient cohort, mostly female, included alopecia areata with under or over 50% scalp involvement, alopecia totalis and alopecia universalis. Patch testing was done on the upper back using Finn chambers containing 0.01% DPC, and results were scored after 6 days according to International Contact Dermatitis Research Group standards. Throughout the approximately 25-week study period, patients were also given weekly therapeutic DPC doses on the scalp. Patient blood was sampled pre-sensitization (week 0) and at 2, 6 and about 24 weeks after DPC sensitization. In alopecia patients, the study followed how the peripheral blood TCR repertoire changed in vivo over primary and secondary sensitization to diphenylcyclopropenone (DPC), a hapten. Libraries were combined into a pool for sequencing, and differences in TCR yield between samples came mainly from small differences in library volumes within the pool. Results and caveats for the whole study, not just this receptor: Because every patient had alopecia, a presumed autoimmune disease, the patients' immune response might differ from that of healthy individuals. No change with DPC sensitization was found in the number of TCRs above 1 in 1000 frequency, and no evidence of global repertoire structure alterations was found. Repeated subsampling changed both the strength of the expansion versus patch-test correlation and the threshold at which the correlation became significant. Significantly more large CDR3 similarity clusters were formed by expanded TCRs than by pre-sensitization or healthy control sets, consistent with antigen-driven responses. Patch test score correlated positively with the number of PT1 expanded TCRs, reaching significance at thresholds 8, 16 and 32 but not at 4.

Regarding this clonotype: The target of this receptor is not known. The record has no base qualities; no much larger clone is one base away.

Taken with the paper, the label for time point translates to: patch test 2, 6 weeks after DPC sensitization. According to the study, the label for this sample's treatment or condition signals: therapeutic diphenylcyclopropenone sensitization with weekly scalp DPC. At every patch-test visit, the blood draw took place before the patch test was put on. Patients were considered eligible if aged 18 to 70, diagnosed with alopecia and deemed suitable for DPC therapy, and patients were excluded if pregnant. Total RNA was extracted from unfractionated whole blood that had been collected in Tempus Blood RNA tubes. The junction carries 16 bases between V and J, which are trimmed by 1 base and 7 bases respectively. As encoded in the germline V gene, CDR1 is SGHTA while CDR2 is FQGNSA. From cysteine to phenylalanine, the CDR3 is 15 amino acids long. CDR3 DNA is the only sequence kept; it has 45 bases, read in frame from the first base.

Library construction relied on RACE. The data were produced on a NextSeq 500. During library preparation, unique molecular identifiers were attached to individual cDNA molecules so that TCRs could be counted in a quantitative, reproducible way. From each blood RNA sample, both TCR alpha and TCR beta chains were sequenced. On the study's bioinformatics: Samples had a median of approximately 93,000 TCRs, with a range from roughly 23,224 to 700,000. V, J and CDR3 annotation of the TCR reads was carried out using the Decombinator software suite. Every sample was subsampled to the same number of TCRs (28,000) for the PS versus PT1 abundance plots. TCRs were defined as expanded if absent before sensitization and observed at least eight times at the 2-week time point. The public reads were quality trimmed at Q25 with fastp and then assembled into clones with MiXCR by TCRdb, keeping productive beta chains. Each CDR3 protein appears once, grouped with its most common genes and DNA. These V and J calls derive from TCRdb rather than the authors' analysis. The sample table records around 360,000 distinct CDR3 sequences; about 6% of these occur just once. About 6% of the sample rests with the top ten.

The sequence derives from a woman aged 18-29 years with alopecia areata. Some clones in this sample may be carry-over from other donors' samples. The material sequenced was whole blood, taken in connection with sensitization to the hapten diphenylcyclopropenone (DPC). Recombination joined TRBV7-2 with TRBJ1-2, with TRBD1 as a weak D call on 5 bases. The CDR3 protein sequence reads: CASSLGGAGTGGYTF. The DNA sequence is as follows: TGTGCCAGCAGCTTAGGAGGGGCCGGAACCGGTGGCTACACCTTC.